Below, 8 T cell receptor beta chains from the same sample are listed, as sequenced in a study of molecular identifiers for immune sequencing clone quantification. A single record per CDR3 protein comes from TCRdb applying MiXCR to the PCR reads. This table has approximately 670,000 distinct CDR3 sequences, 20% appearing once. The sample comprised naive CD8+ T cells from blood, with Jurkat cell RNA spiked in. The subset here: FACS-sorted CD8+CD4-CCR7+CD45RA+ naive T cells. The origin of the receptors is a human donor in good health. Some libraries in this study had Jurkat cell RNA spiked in.

This clonotype showed up just once. This clone may be a read error of a much larger clone one base away. The chain's CDR3 is CTSSLGLAGIKSTDTQYF. In DNA, the CDR3 is TGCACCAGCAGCTTAGGGCTAGCGGGGATAAAAAGCACAGATACGCAGTATTTT. This chain joins TRBV5-1 and TRBJ2-3; 9 bases are a match to TRBD2. This CDR3 has 18 amino acids. Germline loops: CDR1 SGHRS, CDR2 YFSETQ.

The V and J genes are TRBV4-1 and TRBJ2-7; 12 bases match TRBD1. Germline CDR1 MGHRA, CDR2 YSYEKL. CDR3 length equals 15 residues. Trimming took 4 bases from V and 7 from J; bases not matched to a gene: 8. In nucleotides, the CDR3 is TGCGCCAGCAGCCTCCCGGGACAGGGGGCAGAAGAGCAGTACTTC. Residues: CASSLPGQGAEEQYF.

As regards this clonotype: Being one base from a much bigger clone, this may be a read error. The V gene is TRBV5-1, the J gene TRBJ2-3, with a possible D match to TRBD1 (5 bases). Matching the DNA end better, TRBJ1-5 makes the J call doubtful. CDR1 is SGHRS and CDR2 is YFSETQ in the germline V gene. There are 15 residues in the CDR3. The CDR3 loop reads CASSPLAGVTDTQHF. As DNA, the CDR3 is TGCGCCAGCAGCCCACTAGCGGGAGTGACAGATACGCAGCATTTT.

This clonotype has ten or more counts. This chain links TRBV28 with TRBJ1-5, with D possibly matching TRBD1 (6 bases). Looked up from germline, CDR1 is MDHEN and CDR2 is SYDVKM. The V end lost 2 bases, the J end lost 6 bases, and 14 bases lay between the germline ends. This CDR3 comprises 15 residues. The CDR3 spells CASSLPGAFGQPQHF. DNA for the CDR3: TGTGCCAGCAGTTTACCAGGGGCTTTCGGTCAGCCCCAGCATTTT.

As to this clonotype: It may be a read error: a sequence one base away is much more abundant. The chain has TRBV7-6 and TRBJ2-2; tentatively, D is TRBD1 or TRBD2 (5 bases each). The CDR3 runs 15 residues. Germline V gene data show CDR1 as SGHVS and CDR2 as FNYEAQ. Trimming removed 8 bases from V and 4 bases from J, with 17 bases in between. CDR3 amino acids: CASGFRGAGTGELFF. CDR3 in DNA: TGTGCCAGCGGTTTCCGTGGGGCGGGCACCGGGGAGCTGTTTTTT.

This chain links TRBV7-9 with TRBJ1-2, with TRBD1 matching 9 bases. With V trimmed by 8 bases and J by 1 base, 11 bases remained unmatched. This CDR3 spans 16 amino acids. Germline V CDR1 and CDR2: SEHNR, FQNEAQ (reference sequence). The CDR3 here is CASSPLTGGRNYGYTF. For the CDR3, the DNA is TGTGCCAGCTCTCCCTTAACAGGGGGCCGTAACTATGGCTACACCTTC.

This clonotype was detected ten times or more. The chain uses TRBV2 and TRBJ1-5; TRBD1 matches at 7 bases. CDR3 size: 13 residues. Germline CDR1 SNHLY, CDR2 FYNNEI. CDR3 residues: CGVGGYSNQPQHF. The CDR3 nucleotides read TGTGGGGTAGGGGGCTATAGCAATCAGCCCCAGCATTTT.

Concerning this clonotype itself: A much larger clone is a single base away; this may be a read error. The chain combines TRBV9 with TRBJ2-7, with D maybe TRBD1 (5 bases). Germline CDR1 is SGDLS and CDR2 is YYNGEE. The CDR3 runs to 14 residues. The germline V and J ends were trimmed by 0 bases and 2 bases, with 9 bases remaining between them. In DNA, the CDR3 is TGTGCCAGCAGCGTAGGGACCAGGGCCTACGAGCAGTACTTC. It is translated as CASSVGTRAYEQYF.